This T cell receptor beta chain was sequenced in a study of blood T cell repertoires in COVID-19. Study-level background: Whether acute or convalescent, the COVID-19 samples came from the United States, Italy and Spain. Sample material is recorded as cDNA or gDNA derived from T cells, B-cell-depleted T cells, or PBMCs.

Per the study methods: Scientists estimated how many nucleated cells there were by amplifying reference gene primers. Data came from immunoSEQ multiplex PCR; TCRdb stores just in-frame clones and leaves some out. That table gives V, J and clone size, and the DNA gave D and trimming. Of roughly 200,000 clones listed, about 80% are singletons. Trimming at V came to 4 bases and at J to 6 bases, leaving 3 bases not matched to a gene. The CDR3 extends over 12 amino acids. Germline values: CDR1 SGHTA, CDR2 FQGNSA. The sequence derives from a woman between 45 and 65 years old with active or convalescent COVID-19. The J gene is TRBJ2-7, the V gene TRBV7-2, with TRBD1 matching 7 bases. Sequenced input: peripheral blood. This chain's CDR3 is CASSSWDSEQYF. The CDR3 DNA reads TGTGCCAGCAGCTCCTGGGACAGCGAGCAGTACTTC.